This T cell receptor beta chain was observed in a study of T cell responses to AZD1222 COVID-19 vaccine. This CDR3 is 16 amino acids long. The ends lost 3 bases at V and 0 bases at J; junction bases unmatched: 4. The V gene's germline CDR1 is LGHNA and CDR2 YNFKEQ. Sequenced by immunoSEQ multiplex PCR; TCRdb stores in-frame clones only, minus some. The repertoire holds about 92,000 clones, with around 90% as singletons. The source was peripheral blood, collected on day 0 of AZD1222 vaccination. This receptor was identified in an adult in good health. J is TRBJ2-2 and V is TRBV4-2, with TRBD1 matching 7 bases. The CDR3 here is CASSQRQGPNTGELFF. The CDR3 DNA follows: TGTGCCAGCAGCCAGCGACAGGGTCCGAACACCGGGGAGCTGTTTTTT.